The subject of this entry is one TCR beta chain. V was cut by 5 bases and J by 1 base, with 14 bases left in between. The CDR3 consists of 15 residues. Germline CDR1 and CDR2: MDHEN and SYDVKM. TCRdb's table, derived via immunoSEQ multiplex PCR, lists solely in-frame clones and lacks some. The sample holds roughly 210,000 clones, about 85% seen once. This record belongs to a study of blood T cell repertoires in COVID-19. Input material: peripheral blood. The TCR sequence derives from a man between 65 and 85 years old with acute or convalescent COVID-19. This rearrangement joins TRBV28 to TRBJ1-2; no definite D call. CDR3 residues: CASSTLQHNNYGYTF. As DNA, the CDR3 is TGTGCCAGCAGTACTCTACAGCATAATAACTATGGCTACACCTTC.